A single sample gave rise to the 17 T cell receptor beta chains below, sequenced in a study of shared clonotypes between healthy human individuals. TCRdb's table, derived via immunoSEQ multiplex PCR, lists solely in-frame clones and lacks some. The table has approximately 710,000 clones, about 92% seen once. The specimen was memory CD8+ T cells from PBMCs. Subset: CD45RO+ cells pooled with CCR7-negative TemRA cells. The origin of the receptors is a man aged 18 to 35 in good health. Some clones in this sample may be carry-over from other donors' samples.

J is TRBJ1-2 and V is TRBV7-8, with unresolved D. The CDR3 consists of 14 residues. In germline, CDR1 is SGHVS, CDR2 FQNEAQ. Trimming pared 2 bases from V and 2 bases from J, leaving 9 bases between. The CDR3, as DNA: TGTGCCAGCAGCTTATCTGGGCAGAACTATGGCTACACCTTC. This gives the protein CASSLSGQNYGYTF.

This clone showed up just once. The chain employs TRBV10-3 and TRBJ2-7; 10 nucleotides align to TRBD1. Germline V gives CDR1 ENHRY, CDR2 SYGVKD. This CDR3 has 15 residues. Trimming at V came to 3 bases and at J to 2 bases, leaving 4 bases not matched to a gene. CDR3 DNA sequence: TGTGCCATCAGTGACTCCGGGACAGGGGCCTACGAGCAGTACTTC. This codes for CAISDSGTGAYEQYF.

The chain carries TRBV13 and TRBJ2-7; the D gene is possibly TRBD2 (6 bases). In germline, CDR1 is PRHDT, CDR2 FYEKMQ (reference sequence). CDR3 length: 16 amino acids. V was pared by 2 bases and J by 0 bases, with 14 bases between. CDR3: CASSLLSGFLSYEQYF. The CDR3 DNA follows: TGTGCCAGCAGCTTATTAAGCGGGTTCCTCTCCTACGAGCAGTACTTC. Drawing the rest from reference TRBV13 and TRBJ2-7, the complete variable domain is AAGVIQSPRHLIKEKRETATLKCYPIPRHDTVYWYQQGPGQDPQFLISFYEKMQSDKGSIPDRFSAQQFSDYHSELNMSSLELGDSALYFCASSLLSGFLSYEQYFGPGTRLTVT.

The CDR3 coding sequence is TGCGCCAGCAGCCAACCCCCGTCGGGGGACCAAGAGACCCAGTACTTC. It yields the protein CASSQPPSGDQETQYF. The rearrangement joins TRBV5-1 to TRBJ2-5, with D possibly being TRBD2 (6 bases). CDR1 and CDR2 (germline): SGHRS, YFSETQ. The CDR3 length is 16 residues. Trimming removed 4 bases from V and 0 bases from J, with 16 bases in between.

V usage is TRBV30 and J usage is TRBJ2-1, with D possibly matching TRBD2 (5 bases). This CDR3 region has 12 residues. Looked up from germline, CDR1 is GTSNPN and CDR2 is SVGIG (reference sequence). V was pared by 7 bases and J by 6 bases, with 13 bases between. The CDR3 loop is CAFRAEVNEQFF. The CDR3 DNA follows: TGTGCCTTCCGCGCGGAGGTCAATGAGCAGTTCTTC.

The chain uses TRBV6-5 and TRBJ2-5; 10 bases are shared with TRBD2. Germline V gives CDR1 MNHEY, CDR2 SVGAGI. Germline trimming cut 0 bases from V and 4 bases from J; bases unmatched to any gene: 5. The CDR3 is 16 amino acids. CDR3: CASSYSRAGGRETQYF. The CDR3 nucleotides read TGTGCCAGCAGTTACTCGAGAGCGGGAGGGCGAGAGACCCAGTACTTC.

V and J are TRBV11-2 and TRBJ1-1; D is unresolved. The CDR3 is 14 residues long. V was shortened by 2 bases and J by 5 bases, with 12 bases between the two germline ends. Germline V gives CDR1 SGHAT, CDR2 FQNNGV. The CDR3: CASSLYGRSTEAFF. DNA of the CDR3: TGTGCCAGCAGCTTATATGGGAGGTCTACTGAAGCTTTCTTT.

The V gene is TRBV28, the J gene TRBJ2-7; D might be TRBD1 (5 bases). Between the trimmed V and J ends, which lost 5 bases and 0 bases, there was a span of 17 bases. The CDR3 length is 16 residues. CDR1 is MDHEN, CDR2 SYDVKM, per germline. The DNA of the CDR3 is TGTGCCAGCAGTGACCCCACAGGTCCCCGCTCCTACGAGCAGTACTTC. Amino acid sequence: CASSDPTGPRSYEQYF.

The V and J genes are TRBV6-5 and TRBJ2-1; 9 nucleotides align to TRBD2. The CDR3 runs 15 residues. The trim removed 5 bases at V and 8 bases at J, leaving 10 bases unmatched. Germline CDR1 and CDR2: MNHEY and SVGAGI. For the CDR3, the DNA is TGTGCCAGCAGTCCCGGGACTAGCTCAGGCGATGAGCAGTTCTTC. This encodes CASSPGTSSGDEQFF.

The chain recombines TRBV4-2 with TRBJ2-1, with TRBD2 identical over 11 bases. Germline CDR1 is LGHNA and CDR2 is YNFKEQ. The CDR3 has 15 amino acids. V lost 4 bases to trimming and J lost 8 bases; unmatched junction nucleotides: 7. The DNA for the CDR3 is TGTGCCAGCAGCCGTAGCGGGAGGGCCGGCGATGAGCAGTTCTTC. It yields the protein CASSRSGRAGDEQFF.

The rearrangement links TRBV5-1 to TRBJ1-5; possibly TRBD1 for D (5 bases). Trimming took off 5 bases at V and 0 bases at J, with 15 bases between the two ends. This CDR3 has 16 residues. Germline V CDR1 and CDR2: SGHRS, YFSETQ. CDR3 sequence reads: CASRDNLTHSNQPQHF. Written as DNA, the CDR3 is TGCGCCAGCAGGGACAACCTGACCCATAGCAATCAGCCCCAGCATTTT.

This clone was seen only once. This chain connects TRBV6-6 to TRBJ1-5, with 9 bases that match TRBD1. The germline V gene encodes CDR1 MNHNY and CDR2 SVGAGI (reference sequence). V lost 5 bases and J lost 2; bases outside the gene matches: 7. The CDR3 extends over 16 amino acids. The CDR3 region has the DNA TGTGCCAGCAGTAACCCACAGGGGGCCGGCAATCAGCCCCAGCATTTT. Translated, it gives CASSNPQGAGNQPQHF.

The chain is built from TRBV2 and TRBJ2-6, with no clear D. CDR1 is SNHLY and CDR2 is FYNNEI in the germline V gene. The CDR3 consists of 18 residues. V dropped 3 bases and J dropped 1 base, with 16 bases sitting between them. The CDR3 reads CASSEMQIRMSGANVLTF. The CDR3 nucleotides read TGTGCCAGCAGTGAGATGCAGATTCGTATGTCTGGGGCCAACGTCCTGACTTTC.

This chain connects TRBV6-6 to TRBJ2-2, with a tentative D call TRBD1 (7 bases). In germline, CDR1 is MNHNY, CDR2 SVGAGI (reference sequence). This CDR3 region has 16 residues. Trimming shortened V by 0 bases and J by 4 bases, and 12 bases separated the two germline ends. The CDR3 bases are TGTGCCAGCAGTTACTCGGAGGGGGCGTTCACCGGGGAGCTGTTTTTT. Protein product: CASSYSEGAFTGELFF.

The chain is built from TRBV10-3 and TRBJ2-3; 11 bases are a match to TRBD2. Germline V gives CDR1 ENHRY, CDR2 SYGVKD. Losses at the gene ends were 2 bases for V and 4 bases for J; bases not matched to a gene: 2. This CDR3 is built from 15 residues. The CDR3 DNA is TGTGCCATCAGTGAGGCGACTAGCGGGGCAGATACGCAGTATTTT. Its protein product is CAISEATSGADTQYF.

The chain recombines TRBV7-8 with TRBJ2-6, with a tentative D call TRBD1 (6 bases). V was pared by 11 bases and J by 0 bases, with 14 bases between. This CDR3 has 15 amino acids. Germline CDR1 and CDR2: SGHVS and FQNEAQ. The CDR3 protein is CAGGRPSSGANVLTF. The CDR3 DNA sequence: TGTGCCGGGGGCAGACCAAGCTCTGGGGCCAACGTCCTGACTTTC.

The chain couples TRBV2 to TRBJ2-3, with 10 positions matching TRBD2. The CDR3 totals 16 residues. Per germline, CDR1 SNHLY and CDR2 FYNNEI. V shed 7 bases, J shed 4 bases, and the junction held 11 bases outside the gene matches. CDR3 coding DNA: TGTGCCAGCATCCGACTCAGCGGGAGGGGACCAGATACGCAGTATTTT. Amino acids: CASIRLSGRGPDTQYF.